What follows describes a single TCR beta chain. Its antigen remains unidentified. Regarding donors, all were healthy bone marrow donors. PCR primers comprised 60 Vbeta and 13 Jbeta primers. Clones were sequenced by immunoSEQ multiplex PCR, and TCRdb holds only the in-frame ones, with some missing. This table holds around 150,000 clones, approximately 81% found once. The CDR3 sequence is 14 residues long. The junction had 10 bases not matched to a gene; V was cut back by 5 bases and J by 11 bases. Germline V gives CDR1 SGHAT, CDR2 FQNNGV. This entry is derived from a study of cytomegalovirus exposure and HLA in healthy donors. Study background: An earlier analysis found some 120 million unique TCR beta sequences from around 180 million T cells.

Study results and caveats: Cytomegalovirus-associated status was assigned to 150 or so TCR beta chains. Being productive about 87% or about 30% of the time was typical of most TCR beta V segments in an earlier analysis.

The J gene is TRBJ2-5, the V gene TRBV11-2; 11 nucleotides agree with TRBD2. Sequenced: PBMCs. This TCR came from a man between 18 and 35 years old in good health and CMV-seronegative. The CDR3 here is CASSVLAGAEEQYF. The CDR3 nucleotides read TGTGCCAGCAGCGTACTAGCGGGAGCGGAGGAGCAGTACTTC.